The rows below give T cell receptor beta chains drawn from one sample of a study of blood T cell repertoires in COVID-19. Only in-frame clones appear in the TCRdb table, and some are missing; sequencing was by immunoSEQ multiplex PCR. Here the sample spans around 300,000 clones, roughly 90% being singletons. The sample was PBMCs or T cells enriched from blood (not recorded which). The receptors stem from a woman in her forties or fifties who had recovered from COVID-19. Each CDR3 is given with its conserved first and last residue. The D gene is left open where the match is weak. Only some rows state a clone size, as once, few, many or a class for expanded clones.

>TRBJ1-3|TRBV7-2|.|.
TGTGCCAGCAGCTGGGGGGGCACTGGAAACACCATATATTTT
CASSWGGTGNTIYF
>TRBJ2-3|TRBV5-6|.|.
TGTGCCAGCAGCTTGGCAGTTACCCTACAGAGCACAGATACGCAGTATTTT
CASSLAVTLQSTDTQYF
>TRBJ2-1|TRBV5-1|.|TRBD1
TGCGCCAGCAGCTTGGCGGGACAGGCCTCCTACAATGAGCAGTTCTTC
CASSLAGQASYNEQFF
>TRBJ2-2|TRBV6-1|.|TRBD2
TGTGCCAGCAGTGCTCGACCGGGACTAGTTACCGGGGAGCTGTTTTTT
CASSARPGLVTGELFF
>TRBJ2-7|TRBV5-1|.|TRBD2
TGCGCCAGCAGCCCCAGACTAGCGGGAGAGTACGAGCAGTACTTC
CASSPRLAGEYEQYF
>TRBJ1-1|TRBV28|.|.
TGTGCCTGCCAGAGGCTGGTAATGAACACTGAAGCTTTCTTT
CACQRLVMNTEAFF
>TRBJ2-7|TRBV4-3|.|.
TGCGCCAGCAGCCAAGACGGGGTTGTGTGGCAGTACTTC
CASSQDGVVWQYF
>TRBJ2-7|TRBV19|.|TRBD2
TGTGCCAGTAGCCTGGGACTAGCGGGAGACCTCCTTACCTACGAGCAGTACTTC
CASSLGLAGDLLTYEQYF
>TRBJ1-2|TRBV15|.|.
TGTGCCACCAGCCCTACGGTAGCTAACTATGGCTACACCTTC
CATSPTVANYGYTF
>TRBJ2-7|TRBV7-9|.|.
TGTGCCAGCAGCTTAGGGGCTGCTATACTTATCGAGCAGTACTTC
CASSLGAAILIEQYF
>TRBJ1-4|TRBV7-3|.|.
TGTGCCAGCAGCTTAAGTAAGGGGCCGGTCCCTAATGAAAAACTGTTTTTT
CASSLSKGPVPNEKLFF
>TRBJ1-2|TRBV30|.|.
TGTGCCTGGACCCGCGGATATGGCTACACCTTC
CAWTRGYGYTF
>TRBJ2-2|TRBV5-6|.|TRBD1
TGTGCCAGCAGCTTGGGTGCAGGGGGTTCGTCCGGGGAGCTGTTTTTT
CASSLGAGGSSGELFF
>TRBJ2-1|TRBV5-1|.|TRBD2
TGCGCCAGCAGCGGTCTAGCGGGCAGCTCCTACAATGAGCAGTTCTTC
CASSGLAGSSYNEQFF
>TRBJ2-2|TRBV3-1/TRBV3-2|.|.
TGTGCCAGCAGCCAGGGGCCCGGGGGCACCGGGGAGCTGTTTTTT
CASSQGPGGTGELFF
>TRBJ2-1|TRBV15|.|TRBD2
TGTGCCACCAGCTCCGGGACTAGCGGGAGGTACAATGAGCAGTTCTTC
CATSSGTSGRYNEQFF
>TRBJ1-2|TRBV28|.|TRBD1
TGTGCCAGCATGTGGACAGGGGGTTACTATGGCTACACCTTC
CASMWTGGYYGYTF
>TRBJ1-1|TRBV7-7|.|.
TGTGCTAGCAGCTTGGGCAAGAACACTGAAGCTTTCTTT
CASSLGKNTEAFF
>TRBJ1-4|TRBV28|.|.
TGTGCCAGCAGTACGGACAGATATACCAATGAAAAACTGTTTTTT
CASSTDRYTNEKLFF
>TRBJ2-3|TRBV4-3|.|.
TGCGCCAGCAGCCAAGCTGTGTGGGGCGGGACTAGCACAGATACGCAGTATTTT
CASSQAVWGGTSTDTQYF
>TRBJ2-2|TRBV30|few|.
TGTGCCTGGAGCCCAGCCGGGGAGCTGTTTTTT
CAWSPAGELFF
>TRBJ2-6|TRBV7-3|.|TRBD2
TGTGCCAGCAGTTCGGAAACGGGAGGCCCCGGGTTCGCCAACGTCCTGACTTTC
CASSSETGGPGFANVLTF
>TRBJ1-4|TRBV11-2|.|.
TGTGCCAGCAGCCCGCCCCGGGGTTATGAAAAACTGTTTTTT
CASSPPRGYEKLFF
>TRBJ1-1|TRBV6-5|.|.
TGTGCCAGCAGCGGGACAACCAACACTGAAGCTTTCTTT
CASSGTTNTEAFF
>TRBJ1-4|TRBV5-1|.|TRBD1
TGCGCCAGCAGCCTAGCCGGGACAGGGGATGAAAAACTGTTTTTT
CASSLAGTGDEKLFF
>TRBJ1-5|TRBV5-6|.|TRBD1
TGTGCCAGCAGCCAACGGTGGGACAGGGGCTACGATCAGCCCCAGCATTTT
CASSQRWDRGYDQPQHF
>TRBJ1-1|TRBV9|.|.
TGTGCCAGCAGCGTCGGCGGGTTGCGCACTGAAGCTTTCTTT
CASSVGGLRTEAFF
>TRBJ2-2|TRBV24-1|once|TRBD1
TGTGCCACCAGTGATTGGGGACAGCAGAAGAACACCGGGGAGCTGTTTTTT
CATSDWGQQKNTGELFF
>TRBJ1-3|TRBV30|.|.
TGTGCCTGGAACAGGGCAGAAGGAAACACCATATATTTT
CAWNRAEGNTIYF
>TRBJ2-3|TRBV12-3/TRBV12-4|.|.
TGTGCCAGCAGTTTGGCTCTCCCCAGTACGCAGTATTTT
CASSLALPSTQYF
>TRBJ2-1|TRBV11-2|.|.
TGTGCCAGCAGCTTAGACAGGTACAATGAGCAGTTCTTC
CASSLDRYNEQFF
>TRBJ1-2|TRBV3-1/TRBV3-2|.|.
TGTGCCAGCAGCCAAGCCCGGGTTTCCTATGGCTACACCTTC
CASSQARVSYGYTF
>TRBJ2-5|TRBV5-4|.|TRBD1
TGTGCCAGCAGCCGTGACAGGGACGGGACCCAGTACTTC
CASSRDRDGTQYF
>TRBJ1-2|TRBV7-2|few|TRBD1
TGTGCCAGCAGCTTAAGTTTTTATCTCGCACAGGGGGCAGGCTACACCTTC
CASSLSFYLAQGAGYTF
>TRBJ2-5|TRBV9|.|TRBD2
TGTGCCAGCAGCTTAAGGACTAGCGGACAAGAGACCCAGTACTTC
CASSLRTSGQETQYF
>TRBJ1-2|TRBV18|.|.
TGTGCCAGCTCACCCAGAACGGGGGGTGGCTACACCTTC
CASSPRTGGGYTF
>TRBJ1-2|TRBV5-6|.|.
TGTGCCAGCAGGAGATCGTCGGGATATGGCTACACCTTC
CASRRSSGYGYTF
>TRBJ2-6|TRBV30|.|.
TGTGCCTGGTCTGGTCTCCCCGAGTCCAACGTCCTGACTTTC
CAWSGLPESNVLTF
>TRBJ2-3|TRBV27|.|.
TGTGCCAGCAGACCCGGGACAAGGGGAGACACAGATACGCAGTATTTT
CASRPGTRGDTDTQYF
>TRBJ2-5|TRBV7-2|.|TRBD2
TGTGCCAGCAGAAGCGGGAGTTTGGAGACCCAGTACTTC
CASRSGSLETQYF
>TRBJ1-6|TRBV7-2|.|.
TGTGCCAGCAGCTTAGATAGGATTAGGGGAGGTCTCTATAATTCACCCCTCCACTTT
CASSLDRIRGGLYNSPLHF
>TRBJ1-4|TRBV4-2|few|.
TGTGCCAGCAGCTATAGATCAGGTGGTGAAAAACTGTTTTTT
CASSYRSGGEKLFF
>TRBJ2-1|TRBV6-1|.|TRBD2
TGTGCCAGCAGTGACCCAGCGGGAGGGACCTACAATGAGCAGTTCTTC
CASSDPAGGTYNEQFF
>TRBJ2-7|TRBV5-1|few|TRBD2
TGCGCCAGCAGCTCAAGACTAGCGGGAGGGGCCGAGCAGTACTTC
CASSSRLAGGAEQYF
>TRBJ2-7|TRBV28|once|TRBD2
TGTGCCAGCAGTCCCTGGGAGCGGGATCACGAGCAGTACTTC
CASSPWERDHEQYF
>TRBJ1-5|TRBV5-5|.|.
TGTGCCAGCAGTCAAGACGGGATGGTCAATCAGCCCCAGCATTTT
CASSQDGMVNQPQHF
>TRBJ2-2|TRBV7-9|.|TRBD2
TGTGCCCCCGGGAGGGCCGGGGAGCTGTTTTTT
CAPGRAGELFF
>TRBJ2-7|TRBV4-2|few|TRBD1
TGTGCCAGCAGCCTATCTGACAGGGATTCCTACGAGCAGTACTTC
CASSLSDRDSYEQYF
>TRBJ2-1|TRBV5-1|.|TRBD2
TGCGCCAGCAGCGACCAACTAGCGGAAGAGCAGTTCTTC
CASSDQLAEEQFF